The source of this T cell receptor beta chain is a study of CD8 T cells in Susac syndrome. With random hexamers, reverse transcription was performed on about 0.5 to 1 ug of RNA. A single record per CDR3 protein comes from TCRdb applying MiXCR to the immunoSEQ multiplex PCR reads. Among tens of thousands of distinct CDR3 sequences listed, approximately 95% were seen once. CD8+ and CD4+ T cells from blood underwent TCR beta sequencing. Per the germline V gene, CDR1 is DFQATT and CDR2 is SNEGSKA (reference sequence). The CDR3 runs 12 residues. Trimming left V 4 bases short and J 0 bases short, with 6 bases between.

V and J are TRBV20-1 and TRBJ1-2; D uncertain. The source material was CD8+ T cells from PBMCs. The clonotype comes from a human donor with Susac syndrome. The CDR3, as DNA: TGCAGTGCTACAGCAACTAACTATGGCTACACCTTC. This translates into CSATATNYGYTF.